A selection of T cell receptor beta chains follows, all from one sample in a study of control samples from healthy donors and cancer patients. Sequenced by immunoSEQ multiplex PCR; TCRdb stores in-frame clones only, minus some. Altogether 350,000 to 450,000 clones are present, 90% being singletons, with the ten largest covering approximately 6.3%. Input material: PBMCs. All receptors derive from a middle-aged man with head and neck cancer. CDR3s include the opening cysteine and the closing phenylalanine or tryptophan. The D gene is left open where the match is weak. The size entry is marked missing in some rows and otherwise reads once, few, many or a size class.

V gene	CDR3 length	clone size	J gene	D gene	CDR3 protein	CDR3 DNA
TRBV27	13	-	TRBJ1-2	-	CASSFDKAYGYTF	TGTGCCAGCAGTTTCGACAAAGCCTATGGCTACACCTTC
TRBV3-1/TRBV3-2	15	-	TRBJ2-7	-	CASSAGRVGSYEQYF	TGTGCCAGCAGCGCTGGCAGGGTGGGGTCCTACGAGCAGTACTTC
TRBV5-1	15	-	TRBJ1-5	-	CASSPGGGLDQPQHF	TGCGCCAGCAGTCCCGGGGGGGGGCTGGACCAGCCCCAGCATTTT
TRBV5-6	14	-	TRBJ1-2	-	CASTLVTTLDGYTF	TGTGCCAGCACCCTAGTCACTACCCTCGATGGCTACACCTTC
TRBV19	16	-	TRBJ1-5	TRBD1	CASSIDGTGEYQPQHF	TGTGCCAGTAGTATAGATGGGACAGGCGAGTATCAGCCCCAGCATTTT
TRBV6-6	16	-	TRBJ2-3	TRBD1	CASTPEGTGNTDTQYF	TGTGCCAGCACCCCCGAAGGGACAGGGAACACAGATACGCAGTATTTT
TRBV9	17	once	TRBJ1-6	TRBD1	CASSVTGGQTNNSPLHF	TGTGCCAGCAGCGTGACAGGGGGCCAAACTAATAATTCACCCCTCCACTTT
TRBV28	17	-	TRBJ2-2	TRBD1	CASRPKTRDRDTGELFF	TGTGCCAGCCGCCCGAAGACCCGGGACAGGGACACCGGGGAGCTGTTTTTT
TRBV21-1	15	once	TRBJ2-1	-	CASSTNRYSYNEQFF	TGTGCCAGCAGCACAAACAGGTACTCCTACAATGAGCAGTTCTTC
TRBV9	16	-	TRBJ2-1	-	CASSVALGQLGNEQFF	TGTGCCAGCAGCGTAGCCCTCGGGCAGCTGGGCAATGAGCAGTTCTTC
TRBV19	15	-	TRBJ2-5	-	CASSSERLAQETQYF	TGTGCCAGTAGTTCTGAACGGCTAGCACAAGAGACCCAGTACTTC
TRBV19	12	-	TRBJ1-5	-	CASGRGEQPQHF	TGTGCCAGTGGCAGGGGTGAGCAGCCCCAGCATTTT
TRBV19	17	-	TRBJ2-2	-	CASSTPQRQAYTGELFF	TGTGCCAGTAGTACCCCCCAGCGACAGGCCTACACCGGGGAGCTGTTTTTT
TRBV9	14	-	TRBJ2-3	-	CASGALGSTDTQYF	TGTGCCAGCGGGGCGTTGGGTTCCACAGATACGCAGTATTTT
TRBV19	16	-	TRBJ2-3	TRBD2	CASSSGGSSSTDTQYF	TGTGCCAGTAGTTCCGGGGGGTCGAGTAGCACAGATACGCAGTATTTT
TRBV12-3/TRBV12-4	13	once	TRBJ1-5	TRBD1	CASTGQVNQPQHF	TGTGCCAGCACAGGACAGGTGAATCAGCCCCAGCATTTT
TRBV7-2	14	-	TRBJ1-6	-	CASSFELINSPLHF	TGTGCCAGCAGCTTCGAGCTGATTAATTCACCCCTCCACTTT
TRBV14	15	-	TRBJ2-7	-	CASSQDLGDYYEQYF	TGTGCCAGCAGCCAAGATCTTGGGGATTACTACGAGCAGTACTTC
TRBV6-6	13	once	TRBJ1-2	-	CASRLRGVDGYTF	TGTGCCAGCAGGCTACGAGGGGTGGATGGCTACACCTTC
TRBV5-1	17	-	TRBJ2-3	-	CASSFVRGQSDLDTQYF	TGCGCCAGCAGCTTTGTCCGGGGCCAGTCCGACTTAGATACGCAGTATTTT
TRBV10-1	17	-	TRBJ2-1	TRBD1	CASSESRGQGSLNEQFF	TGCGCCAGCAGTGAGTCGAGGGGACAGGGAAGCCTCAATGAGCAGTTCTTC
TRBV28	17	-	TRBJ1-6	-	CASSLLRAASYNSLLHF	TGTGCCAGCAGTTTACTTAGGGCAGCGAGCTATAATTCACTCCTCCACTTT
TRBV16	17	-	TRBJ1-5	TRBD1	CASSQGDRGPIRQPQHF	TGTGCCAGCAGCCAGGGGGACAGGGGGCCTATCAGACAGCCCCAGCATTTT
TRBV10-3	17	-	TRBJ1-5	-	CAISESVGGPSNQPQHF	TGTGCCATCAGTGAGTCAGTCGGAGGACCTTCCAATCAGCCCCAGCATTTT
TRBV7-9	14	-	TRBJ2-7	TRBD2	CASSLAGGSYEQYF	TGTGCCAGCAGCCTCGCGGGGGGCTCCTACGAGCAGTACTTC
TRBV12-3/TRBV12-4	13	-	TRBJ1-4	TRBD1	CASSLQGGEKLFF	TGTGCCAGCAGCCTCCAGGGGGGTGAAAAACTGTTTTTT
TRBV30	15	-	TRBJ1-1	-	CAWSARAGFGTEAFF	TGTGCCTGGAGCGCCCGAGCAGGGTTCGGCACTGAAGCTTTCTTT